Sequencing of this TCR beta chain was carried out in a study of blood T cell repertoires in COVID-19. Overall study: What the recovered Cohort 3 donors had was two negative PCRs, clearance, or symptom resolution. The samples span acute and convalescent COVID-19 from the United States, Italy and Spain. Sources were T cells, B-cell-depleted T cells, or PBMCs; the material itself was cDNA or gDNA.

The CDR3 has 15 amino acids. The junction had 5 bases not matched to a gene; V was cut back by 2 bases and J by 5 bases. In germline, CDR1 is ENHRY, CDR2 SYGVKD. Sequencing was performed with immunoSEQ multiplex PCR; in TCRdb, only in-frame clones are kept and a portion is missing. The sample includes over 250,000 clones, approximately 90% seen only once; the top ten take 2% to 2.5%. The sample comprised PBMCs or T cells enriched from blood (not recorded which). The TCR comes from a woman aged 60 to 75 in a cohort exposed to, infected with or recovered from COVID-19 (not recorded which). The rearrangement links TRBV10-3 to TRBJ2-3; 9 bases fit TRBD2. The CDR3 nucleotides are TGTGCCATCAGTGAGGGAGGAGCGGGAGGAGATACGCAGTATTTT. Amino acid sequence: CAISEGGAGGDTQYF.